What follows are 9 T cell receptor beta chains derived from one specimen sequenced in a study of T cells in Graves' hyperthyroidism and ophthalmopathy. Amplified regions were TCR beta CDR3 sequences from RNA transcripts. The study used the HTBI primer set for a first-round RT-PCR of the TCR CDR3. MiXCR, applied by TCRdb to the multiplex PCR reads, yields one record per CDR3 protein. The repertoire consists of roughly 400,000 distinct CDR3 sequences, with 11% to 15% occurring once and the leading ten covering 25% to 30%. The sample comprised blood. The source of these receptors is a man aged 50-59 years with Graves' ophthalmopathy.

The V and J genes are TRBV4-1 and TRBJ1-2, with a weak D call TRBD1 (6 bases). V lost 2 bases, J lost 5 bases, and 21 bases lay in between. CDR3 length equals 17 residues. Germline-derived CDR1 and CDR2 are MGHRA and YSYEKL. This CDR3 reads CASSQLTPGAARYGYTF. In DNA form, the CDR3 reads TGCGCCAGCAGCCAACTCACACCAGGGGCTGCGAGATATGGCTACACCTTC.

The V and J genes are TRBV19 and TRBJ2-1; the D gene is possibly TRBD2 (6 bases). V was shortened by 3 bases and J by 4 bases, with 16 bases between the two germline ends. The CDR3 loop spans 16 amino acids. Germline V gives CDR1 LNHDA, CDR2 SQIVND (reference sequence). In DNA form, the CDR3 reads TGTGCCAGTAGTATCGTTGGGGGGAACATATACAATGAGCAGTTCTTC. This gives the protein CASSIVGGNIYNEQFF.

The gene calls are TRBV19 and TRBJ2-1; 8 positions match TRBD1. From germline, CDR1 is LNHDA and CDR2 SQIVND (reference sequence). V shed 6 bases, J shed 6 bases, and the junction held 7 bases outside the gene matches. The CDR3 totals 14 residues. The CDR3 reads CASSPWTGLNEQFF. The CDR3 nucleotides are TGTGCCAGTAGCCCCTGGACAGGGCTCAATGAGCAGTTCTTC.

This clonotype was counted at least ten times. This chain links TRBV28 with TRBJ2-7; 13 bases match TRBD2. The CDR3 extends over 15 amino acids. J was trimmed by 1 base and V by 6 bases; bases with no gene match: 3. From germline, CDR1 is MDHEN and CDR2 SYDVKM. The CDR3 protein is CASRRTSGSSYEQYF. The DNA for the CDR3 is TGTGCCAGCAGACGGACTAGCGGGAGTTCCTACGAGCAGTACTTC.

The chain couples TRBV20-1 to TRBJ1-5, with a tentative D call TRBD1 (5 bases). V gave up 6 bases and J gave up 0 bases, with 12 bases separating them. Germline-derived CDR1 and CDR2 are DFQATT and SNEGSKA (reference sequence). The CDR3 consists of 14 residues. The CDR3 nucleotides read TGCAGTGCCAAACAGGTTTATAGCAATCAGCCCCAGCATTTT. It specifies CSAKQVYSNQPQHF.

This clonotype came up a few times. The V call is TRBV24-1, the J call TRBJ2-5; TRBD2 aligns across 15 bases. The CDR3 loop spans 16 amino acids. Germline V CDR1 and CDR2: KGHDR, SFDVKD. V dropped 4 bases and J dropped 5; count of bases not matched to a gene: 4. The CDR3 DNA sequence: TGTGCCACCAGTGAAACCGGACTAGCGGGAGGGGAGACCCAGTACTTC. Residues: CATSETGLAGGETQYF.

This clonotype showed up just a few times. This chain connects TRBV20-1 to TRBJ2-7; no definite D call. Germline CDR1 reads DFQATT; CDR2 reads SNEGSKA (reference sequence). Trimming left V 7 bases short and J 1 base short, with 8 bases between. The CDR3 sequence is 11 residues long. DNA of the CDR3: TGCAGTGTAGGGCAGTCCTACGAGCAGTACTTC. Encoded protein: CSVGQSYEQYF.

This clonotype was found once. The rearrangement joins TRBV20-1 to TRBJ2-1; 7 bases map to TRBD2. V was pared by 5 bases and J by 7 bases, with 14 bases of the junction left unmatched. This CDR3 is built from 15 residues. Germline values: CDR1 DFQATT, CDR2 SNEGSKA (reference sequence). The CDR3 DNA reads TGCAGTGCTCCAGAGGGAGGGTCACTTTTGAATGAGCAGTTCTTC. It is translated as CSAPEGGSLLNEQFF.

This clonotype was seen a handful of times. The chain joins TRBV6-2 or TRBV6-3 to TRBJ1-5; D is uncertain. V was shortened by 7 bases and J by 0 bases, with 7 bases between the two germline ends. Germline V gives CDR1 MNHEY, CDR2 SVGEGT. The CDR3 length is 13 residues. This CDR3 reads CASKGPSNQPQHF. The CDR3, as DNA: TGTGCCAGCAAAGGTCCTAGCAATCAGCCCCAGCATTTT.